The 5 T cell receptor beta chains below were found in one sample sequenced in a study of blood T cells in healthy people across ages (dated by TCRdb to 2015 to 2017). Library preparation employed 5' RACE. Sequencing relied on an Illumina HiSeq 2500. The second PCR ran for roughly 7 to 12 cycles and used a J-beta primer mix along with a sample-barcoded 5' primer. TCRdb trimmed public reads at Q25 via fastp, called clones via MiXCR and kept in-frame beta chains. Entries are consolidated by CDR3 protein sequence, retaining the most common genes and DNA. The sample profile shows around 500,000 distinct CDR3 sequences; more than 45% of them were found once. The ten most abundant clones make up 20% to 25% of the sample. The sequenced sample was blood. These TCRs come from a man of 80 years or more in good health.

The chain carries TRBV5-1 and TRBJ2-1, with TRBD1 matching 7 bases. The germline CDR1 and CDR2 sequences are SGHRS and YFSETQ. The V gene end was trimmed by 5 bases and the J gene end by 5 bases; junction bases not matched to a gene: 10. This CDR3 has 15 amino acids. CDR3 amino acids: CASSQQSQGDNEQFF. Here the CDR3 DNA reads TGCGCCAGCAGTCAACAAAGTCAGGGGGACAATGAGCAGTTCTTC.

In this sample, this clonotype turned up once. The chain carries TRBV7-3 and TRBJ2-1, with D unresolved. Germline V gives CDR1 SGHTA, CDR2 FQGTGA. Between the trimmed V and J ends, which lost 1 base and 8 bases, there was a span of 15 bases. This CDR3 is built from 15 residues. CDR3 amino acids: CASSLMGISGDEQFF. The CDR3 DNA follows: TGTGCCAGCAGCTTAATGGGGATTAGTGGGGATGAGCAGTTCTTC.

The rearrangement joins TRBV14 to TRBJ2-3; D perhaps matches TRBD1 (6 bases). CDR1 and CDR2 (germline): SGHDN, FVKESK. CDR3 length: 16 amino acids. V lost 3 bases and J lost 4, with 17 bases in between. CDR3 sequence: CASSHTGHTTADTQYF. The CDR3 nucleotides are TGTGCCAGCAGCCACACGGGACACACAACGGCAGATACGCAGTATTTT.

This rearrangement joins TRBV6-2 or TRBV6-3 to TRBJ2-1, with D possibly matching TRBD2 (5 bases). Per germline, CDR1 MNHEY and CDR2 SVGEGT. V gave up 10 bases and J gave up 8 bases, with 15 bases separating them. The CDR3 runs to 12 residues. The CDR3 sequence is CATSRGWYEQFF. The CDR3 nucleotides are TGTGCCACCTCTCGAGGGTGGTATGAGCAGTTCTTC.

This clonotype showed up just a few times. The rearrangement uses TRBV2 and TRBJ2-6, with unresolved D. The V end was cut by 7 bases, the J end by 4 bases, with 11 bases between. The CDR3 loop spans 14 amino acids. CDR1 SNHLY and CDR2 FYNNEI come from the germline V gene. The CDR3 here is CASNRGLGANVLTF. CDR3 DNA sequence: TGTGCCAGCAACCGTGGCCTGGGGGCCAACGTCCTGACTTTC.